This T cell receptor beta chain comes out of a study of naive and memory T cell subsets. Regarding the study as a whole: RNA-based TCR counts may shift with T cell activation and differentiation. In naive cells, over 85% of TCR sequences were seen only once.

CD4 T cells were positively selected, then CD8 T cells from the CD4-negative fraction. Points on this clonotype: As yet, its antigen is unknown.

The CDR3 totals 15 residues. CDR1 is SGHRS and CDR2 is YFSETQ in the germline V gene. V lost 3 bases, J lost 5 bases, and 14 bases lay in between. An equimolar mix of two oligonucleotides served as the beta constant-region primer for TRBC1 and TRBC2. Nested alpha and beta constant-region primers with the SP2 primer drove four PCR rounds on ligated cDNA. TCRdb used MiXCR to reprocess the UMI-ligation and nested PCR reads, holding one entry per CDR3 protein. This sample has about 82,000 distinct CDR3 sequences, with 9% to 9.5% found just once. The rearrangement uses TRBV5-1 and TRBJ2-2; D may be TRBD2 (6 bases). The sample was naive CD8+ T cells from blood. The receptor was derived from a human donor in good health. The CDR3 DNA reads TGCGCCAGCAGCTCCGGAGGGCCGGGGACCGGGGAGCTGTTTTTT. Translated, it gives CASSSGGPGTGELFF.